This TCR beta chain was recorded in a study of neoadjuvant anti-PD-1 for oral cavity cancer (dated by TCRdb to the early 2020s). For the wider study: Before undergoing curative-intent surgical resection, most patients got three to four biweekly nivolumab doses at 3 mg/kg. There were roughly 11 patients in the parent correlative cohort, and the response rate was more than 25%. Responders were defined as patients with complete response, partial response or stable disease by RECIST 1.1; non-responders were defined as patients with progression. A fourth nivolumab dose was given around day 43 to patients without progression, and definitive surgical resection was performed in those patients on days 50-56.

Sequences LNHDA (CDR1) and SQIVND (CDR2) are obtained from the germline V gene (reference sequence). The CDR3 contains 14 residues, cysteine and phenylalanine counted. The retained sequence is limited to the CDR3, 42 bases, with the frame set at the first base. V is trimmed back by 10 bases and J by 4 bases, and the junction contains 5 bases that no gene match accounts for. Study-wide findings and limitations: Greater tumor shrinkage was correlated with larger post-treatment sizes of preexisting intratumoral clones, suggesting that expansion of preexisting clones contributed to response. Higher pretreatment blood Treg/Th17 ratios correlated with both higher pretreatment blood TCRbeta clonality and lower post-treatment tumor TCRbeta clonality. The TCR analyses had only a few patients in each response group, and the authors called for validation in larger cohorts.

For survey sequencing, tumor libraries mostly used about 4.6 ug of input genomic DNA, with two replicates for each sample. The immunoSEQ hsTCRbeta kit was used to prepare TCRbeta libraries, following the manufacturer's instructions. The completed libraries were mixed into a single pool at 3 nM, then sequenced with an Illumina NovaSeq 6000 S4 flow cell. The original methods were these. The immunoSEQ Analyzer was used for raw data preprocessing and quality control. The analysis was restricted to productive rearrangements, with each unique CDR3 amino acid sequence defining a clonotype. Repertoire clonality was estimated as the Gini-Simpson index, computed with the R package tcR. Student's t test was used to compare Gini indices, and Pearson correlation was used to assess associations with tumor size change. This is the immuneACCESS table as TCRdb keeps it, with only in-frame sequences that have V and J called. A part of the clones is gone; compared with another copy, unresolved V genes explain less than half, and the rest is unexplained. V, J and clone size are taken as reported in that table, and D and trimming were inferred from the DNA itself. In all, the sample holds about 12,000 clones, and around two thirds of those were seen once. Around 7% of the sample lies in the top ten.

A note on this clone: Its cognate antigen has yet to be identified. Base quality data are lacking; no much larger clone is found one base away.

According to the study, the label for this sample's time point signals: before neoadjuvant nivolumab. Patients were newly diagnosed with stage II-IVA oral cavity squamous cell carcinoma and had received no prior systemic or radiation treatment. The cohort consisted of patients with HPV-negative, locally advanced oral cavity squamous cell carcinoma. Samples came from a longitudinal correlative study of a single-arm phase II trial of neoadjuvant nivolumab in oral cavity squamous cell carcinoma. Subject-matched pre- and post-treatment PBMCs and tumors from three responders and three non-responders were subjected to genomic DNA-based TCRbeta sequencing. For tumor tissue, genomic DNA extraction relied on the Maxwell RSC DNA from Tissue kit.

This TCR derives from a person between 35 and 79 years old with oral cavity squamous cell carcinoma. The donor label of this sample is uncertain. The rearranged chain carries TRBV19 and TRBJ2-2; TRBD1 fits 11 bases in the junction. Sequenced material: tumor tissue, taken before nivolumab (anti-PD-1) treatment. The nucleotide sequence reads as follows: TGTGCCACTAGGGACAGGGGGACCACCGGGGAGCTGTTTTTT. This translates into CATRDRGTTGELFF.